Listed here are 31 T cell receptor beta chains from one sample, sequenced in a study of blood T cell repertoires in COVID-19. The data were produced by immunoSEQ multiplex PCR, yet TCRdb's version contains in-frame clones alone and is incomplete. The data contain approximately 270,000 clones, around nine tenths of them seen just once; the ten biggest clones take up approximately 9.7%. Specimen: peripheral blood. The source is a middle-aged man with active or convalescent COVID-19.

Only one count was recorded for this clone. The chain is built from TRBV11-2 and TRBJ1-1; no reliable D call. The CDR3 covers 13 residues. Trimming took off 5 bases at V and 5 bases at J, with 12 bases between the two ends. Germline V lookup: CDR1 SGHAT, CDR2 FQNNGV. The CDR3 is CASSPRGETEAFF. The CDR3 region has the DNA TGTGCCAGCAGCCCCCGCGGGGAAACTGAAGCTTTCTTT.

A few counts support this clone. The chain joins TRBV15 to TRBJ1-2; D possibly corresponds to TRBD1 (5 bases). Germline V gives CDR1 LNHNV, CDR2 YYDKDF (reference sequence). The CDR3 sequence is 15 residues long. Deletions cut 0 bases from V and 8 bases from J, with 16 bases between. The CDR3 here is CATSRDLSQGLGYTF. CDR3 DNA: TGTGCCACCAGCAGAGATCTTTCGCAGGGCCTCGGCTACACCTTC.

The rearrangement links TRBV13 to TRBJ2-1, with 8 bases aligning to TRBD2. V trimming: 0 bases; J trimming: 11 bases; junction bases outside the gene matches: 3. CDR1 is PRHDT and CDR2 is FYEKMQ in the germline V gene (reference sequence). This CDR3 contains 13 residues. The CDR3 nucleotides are TGTGCCAGCAGCTTAGGATCGGGGGGGCAGCAGTTCTTC. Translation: CASSLGSGGQQFF.

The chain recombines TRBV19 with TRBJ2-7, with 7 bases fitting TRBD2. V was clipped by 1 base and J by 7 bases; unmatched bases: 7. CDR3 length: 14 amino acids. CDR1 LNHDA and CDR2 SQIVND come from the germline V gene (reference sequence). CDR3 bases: TGTGCCAGTAGTATAGCGGGGACTACACGAGAGCAGTACTTC. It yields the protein CASSIAGTTREQYF.

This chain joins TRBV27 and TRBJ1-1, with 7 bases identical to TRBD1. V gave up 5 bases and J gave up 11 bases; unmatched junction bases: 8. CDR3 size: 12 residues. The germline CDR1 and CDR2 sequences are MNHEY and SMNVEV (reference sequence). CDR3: CASSRVPGQAFF. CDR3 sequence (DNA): TGTGCCAGCAGTAGGGTACCGGGACAGGCTTTCTTT.

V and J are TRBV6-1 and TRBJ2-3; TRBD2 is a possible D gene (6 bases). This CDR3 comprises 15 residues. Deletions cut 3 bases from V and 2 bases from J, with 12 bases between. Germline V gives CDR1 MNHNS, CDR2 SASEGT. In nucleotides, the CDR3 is TGTGCCAGCAGTGAGTTGCGGGGTATCACAGATACGCAGTATTTT. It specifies CASSELRGITDTQYF.

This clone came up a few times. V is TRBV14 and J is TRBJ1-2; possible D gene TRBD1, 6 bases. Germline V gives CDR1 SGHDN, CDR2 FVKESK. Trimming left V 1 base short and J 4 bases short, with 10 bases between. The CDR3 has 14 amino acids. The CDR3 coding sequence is TGTGCCAGCAGCCAAGCAGGGGCCCGCTATGGCTACACCTTC. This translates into CASSQAGARYGYTF.

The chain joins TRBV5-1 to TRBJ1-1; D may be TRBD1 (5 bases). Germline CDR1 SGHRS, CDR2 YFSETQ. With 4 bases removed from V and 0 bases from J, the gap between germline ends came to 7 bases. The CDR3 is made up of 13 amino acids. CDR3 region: CASSQTVNTEAFF. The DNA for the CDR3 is TGCGCCAGCAGCCAGACAGTGAACACTGAAGCTTTCTTT.

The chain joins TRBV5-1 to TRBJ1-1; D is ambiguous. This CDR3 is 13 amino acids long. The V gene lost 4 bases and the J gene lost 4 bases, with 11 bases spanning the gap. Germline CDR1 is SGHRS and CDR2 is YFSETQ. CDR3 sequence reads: CASSNRDGTEAFF. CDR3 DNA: TGCGCCAGCAGCAATCGAGATGGCACTGAAGCTTTCTTT.

CDR3: CASSLIQGANYGYTF. DNA for the CDR3: TGTGCCAGCAGCTTAATACAGGGAGCTAACTATGGCTACACCTTC. This chain uses TRBV7-9 with TRBJ1-2, with D perhaps TRBD1 (6 bases). Deletions cut 2 bases from V and 0 bases from J, with 10 bases between. The CDR3 length is 15 residues. The germline gives CDR1 SEHNR, CDR2 FQNEAQ (reference sequence).

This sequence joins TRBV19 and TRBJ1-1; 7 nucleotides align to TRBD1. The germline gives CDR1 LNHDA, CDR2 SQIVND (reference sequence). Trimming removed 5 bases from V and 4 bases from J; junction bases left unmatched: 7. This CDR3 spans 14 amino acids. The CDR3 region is CASSLLHRGTEAFF. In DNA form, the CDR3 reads TGTGCCAGTAGTCTCCTCCACAGGGGCACTGAAGCTTTCTTT. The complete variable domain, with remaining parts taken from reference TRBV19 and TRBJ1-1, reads DGGITQSPKYLFRKEGQNVTLSCEQNLNHDAMYWYRQDPGQGLRLIYYSQIVNDFQKGDIAEGYSVSREKKESFPLTVTSAQKNPTAFYLCASSLLHRGTEAFFGQGTRLTVV.

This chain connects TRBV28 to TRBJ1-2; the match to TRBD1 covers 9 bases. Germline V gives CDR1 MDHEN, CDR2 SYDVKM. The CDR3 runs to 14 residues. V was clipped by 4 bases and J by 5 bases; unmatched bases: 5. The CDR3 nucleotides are TGTGCCAGCAGTTGGGTACAGGGGGCGTATGGCTACACCTTC. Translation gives CASSWVQGAYGYTF.

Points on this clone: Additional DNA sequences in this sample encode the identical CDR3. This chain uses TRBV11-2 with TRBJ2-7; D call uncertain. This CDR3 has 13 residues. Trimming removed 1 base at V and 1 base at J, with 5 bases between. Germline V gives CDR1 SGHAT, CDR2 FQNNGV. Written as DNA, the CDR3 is TGTGCCAGCAGCTTAGGGCAGTCCTACGAGCAGTACTTC. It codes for CASSLGQSYEQYF.

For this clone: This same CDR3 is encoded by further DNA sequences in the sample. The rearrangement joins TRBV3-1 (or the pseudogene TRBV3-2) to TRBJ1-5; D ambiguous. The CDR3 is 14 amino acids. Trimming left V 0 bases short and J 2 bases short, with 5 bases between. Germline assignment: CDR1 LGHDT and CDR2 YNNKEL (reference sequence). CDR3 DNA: TGTGCCAGCAGCCAAGATAATGGCAATCAGCCCCAGCATTTT. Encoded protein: CASSQDNGNQPQHF.

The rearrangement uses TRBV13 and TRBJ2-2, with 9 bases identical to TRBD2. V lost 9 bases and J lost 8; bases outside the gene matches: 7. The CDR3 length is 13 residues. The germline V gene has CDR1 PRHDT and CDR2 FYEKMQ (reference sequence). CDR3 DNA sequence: TGTGCCAGTCGAGCGGGAGGTTGGGGGGAGCTGTTTTTT. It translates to CASRAGGWGELFF.

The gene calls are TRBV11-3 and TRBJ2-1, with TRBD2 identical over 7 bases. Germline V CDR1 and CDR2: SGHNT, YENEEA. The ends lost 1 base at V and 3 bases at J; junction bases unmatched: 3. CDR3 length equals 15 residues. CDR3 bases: TGTGCCAGCAGCTTAGGGGGAGGGTACTACAATGAGCAGTTCTTC. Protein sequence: CASSLGGGYYNEQFF.

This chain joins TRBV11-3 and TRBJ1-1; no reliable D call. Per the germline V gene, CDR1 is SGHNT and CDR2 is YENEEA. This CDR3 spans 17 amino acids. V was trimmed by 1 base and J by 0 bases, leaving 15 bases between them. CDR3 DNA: TGTGCCAGCAGCTTAGGGGGTCGAAGAGGGATGAACACTGAAGCTTTCTTT. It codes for CASSLGGRRGMNTEAFF.

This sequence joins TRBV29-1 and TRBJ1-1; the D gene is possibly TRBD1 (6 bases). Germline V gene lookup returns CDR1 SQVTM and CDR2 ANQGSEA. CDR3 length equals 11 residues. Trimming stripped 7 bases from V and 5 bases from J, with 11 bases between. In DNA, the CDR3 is TGCAGCGCCACACAGGGAACTGAAGCTTTCTTT. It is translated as CSATQGTEAFF.

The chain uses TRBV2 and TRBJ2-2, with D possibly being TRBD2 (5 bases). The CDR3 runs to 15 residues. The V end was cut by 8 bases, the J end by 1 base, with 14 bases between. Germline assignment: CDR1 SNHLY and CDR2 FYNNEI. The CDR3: CASGSGRLNTGELFF. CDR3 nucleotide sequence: TGTGCCAGCGGTTCGGGGAGACTGAACACCGGGGAGCTGTTTTTT. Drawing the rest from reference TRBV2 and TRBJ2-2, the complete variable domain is EPEVTQTPSHQVTQMGQEVILRCVPISNHLYFYWYRQILGQKVEFLVSFYNNEISEKSEIFDDQFSVERPDGSNFTLKIRSTKLEDSAMYFCASGSGRLNTGELFFGEGSRLTVL.

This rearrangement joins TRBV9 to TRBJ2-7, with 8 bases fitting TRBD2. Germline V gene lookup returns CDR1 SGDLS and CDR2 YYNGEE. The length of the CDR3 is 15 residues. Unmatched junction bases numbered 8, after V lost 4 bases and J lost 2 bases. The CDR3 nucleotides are TGTGCCAGCAGCCCCGGGGGGGGCACTGCCTACGAGCAGTACTTC. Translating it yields CASSPGGGTAYEQYF. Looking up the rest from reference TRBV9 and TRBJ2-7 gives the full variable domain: DSGVTQTPKHLITATGQRVTLRCSPRSGDLSVYWYQQSLDQGLQFLIQYYNGEERAKGNILERFSAQQFPDLHSELNLSSLELGDSALYFCASSPGGGTAYEQYFGPGTRLTVT.

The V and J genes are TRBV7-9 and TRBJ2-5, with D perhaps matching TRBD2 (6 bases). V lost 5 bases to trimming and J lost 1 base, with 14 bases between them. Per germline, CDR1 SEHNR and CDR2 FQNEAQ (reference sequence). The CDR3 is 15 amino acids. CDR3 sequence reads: CASSALDGGQETQYF. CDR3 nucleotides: TGTGCCAGCAGCGCCCTGGACGGGGGCCAAGAGACCCAGTACTTC.

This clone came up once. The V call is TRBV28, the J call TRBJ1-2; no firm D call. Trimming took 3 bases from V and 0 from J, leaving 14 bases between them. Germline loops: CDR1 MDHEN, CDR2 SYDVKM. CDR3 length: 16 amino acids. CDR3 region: CASSFGPHGANYGYTF. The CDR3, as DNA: TGTGCCAGCAGTTTCGGGCCACACGGGGCTAACTATGGCTACACCTTC.

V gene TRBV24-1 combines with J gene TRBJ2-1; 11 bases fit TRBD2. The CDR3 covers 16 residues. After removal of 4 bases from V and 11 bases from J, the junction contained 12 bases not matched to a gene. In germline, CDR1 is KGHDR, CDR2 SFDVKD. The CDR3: CATSDSIAGGPGKQFF. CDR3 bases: TGTGCCACCAGTGACTCCATAGCGGGAGGGCCGGGGAAGCAGTTCTTC.

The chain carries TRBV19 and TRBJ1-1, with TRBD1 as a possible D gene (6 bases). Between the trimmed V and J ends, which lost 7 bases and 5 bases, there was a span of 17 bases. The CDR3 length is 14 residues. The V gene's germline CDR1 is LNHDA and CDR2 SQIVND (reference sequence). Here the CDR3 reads CASTIRTGSTEAFF. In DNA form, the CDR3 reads TGTGCCAGTACCATACGAACAGGGTCTACTGAAGCTTTCTTT. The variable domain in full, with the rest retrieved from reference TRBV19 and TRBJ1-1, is DGGITQSPKYLFRKEGQNVTLSCEQNLNHDAMYWYRQDPGQGLRLIYYSQIVNDFQKGDIAEGYSVSREKKESFPLTVTSAQKNPTAFYLCASTIRTGSTEAFFGQGTRLTVV.

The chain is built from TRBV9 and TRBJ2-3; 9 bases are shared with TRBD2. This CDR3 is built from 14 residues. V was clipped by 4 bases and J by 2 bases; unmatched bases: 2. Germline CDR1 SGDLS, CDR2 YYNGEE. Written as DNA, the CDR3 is TGTGCCAGCAGCCTAGCGGGGTACACAGATACGCAGTATTTT. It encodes CASSLAGYTDTQYF. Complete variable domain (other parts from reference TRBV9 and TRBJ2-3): DSGVTQTPKHLITATGQRVTLRCSPRSGDLSVYWYQQSLDQGLQFLIQYYNGEERAKGNILERFSAQQFPDLHSELNLSSLELGDSALYFCASSLAGYTDTQYFGPGTRLTVL.

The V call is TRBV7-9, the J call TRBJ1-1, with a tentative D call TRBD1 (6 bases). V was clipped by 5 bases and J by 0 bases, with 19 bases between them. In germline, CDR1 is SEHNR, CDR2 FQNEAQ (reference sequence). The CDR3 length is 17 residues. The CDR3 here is CASSMPTQGRMNTEAFF. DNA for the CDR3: TGTGCCAGCAGCATGCCGACACAGGGTCGGATGAACACTGAAGCTTTCTTT.

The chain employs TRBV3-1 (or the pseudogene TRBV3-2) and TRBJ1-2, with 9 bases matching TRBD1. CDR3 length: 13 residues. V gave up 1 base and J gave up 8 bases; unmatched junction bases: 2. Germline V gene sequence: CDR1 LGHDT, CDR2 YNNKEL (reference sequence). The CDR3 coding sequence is TGTGCCAGCAGCCAAGGACAGGGGGGCGGCTACACCTTC. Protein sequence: CASSQGQGGGYTF.

The CDR3 region is CASSFDRGGEKLFF. In DNA, the CDR3 is TGTGCCAGCAGCTTTGACAGGGGCGGTGAAAAACTGTTTTTT. V is TRBV5-8 and J is TRBJ1-4; 8 nucleotides agree with TRBD1. Germline V CDR1 and CDR2: SGHTS, YDEGEE. The CDR3 runs to 14 residues. V trimming: 2 bases; J trimming: 7 bases; junction bases outside the gene matches: 4.

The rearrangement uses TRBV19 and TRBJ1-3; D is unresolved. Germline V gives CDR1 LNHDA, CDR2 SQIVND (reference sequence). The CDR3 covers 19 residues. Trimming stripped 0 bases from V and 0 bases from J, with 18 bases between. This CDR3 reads CASSIDRKRELVSGNTIYF. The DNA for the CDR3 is TGTGCCAGTAGTATAGATCGCAAGAGAGAGTTAGTCTCTGGAAACACCATATATTTT.

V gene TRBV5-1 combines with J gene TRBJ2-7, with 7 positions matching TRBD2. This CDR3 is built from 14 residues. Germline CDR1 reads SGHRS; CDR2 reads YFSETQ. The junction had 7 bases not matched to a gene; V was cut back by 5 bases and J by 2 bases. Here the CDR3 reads CASSPGRGAYEQYF. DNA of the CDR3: TGCGCCAGCAGTCCCGGCCGGGGGGCCTACGAGCAGTACTTC.

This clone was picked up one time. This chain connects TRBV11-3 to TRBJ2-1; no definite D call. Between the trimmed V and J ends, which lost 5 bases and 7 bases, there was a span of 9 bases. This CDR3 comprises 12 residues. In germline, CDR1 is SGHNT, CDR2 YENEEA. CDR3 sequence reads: CASSLFENEQFF. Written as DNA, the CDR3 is TGTGCCAGCAGCCTCTTCGAGAATGAGCAGTTCTTC.